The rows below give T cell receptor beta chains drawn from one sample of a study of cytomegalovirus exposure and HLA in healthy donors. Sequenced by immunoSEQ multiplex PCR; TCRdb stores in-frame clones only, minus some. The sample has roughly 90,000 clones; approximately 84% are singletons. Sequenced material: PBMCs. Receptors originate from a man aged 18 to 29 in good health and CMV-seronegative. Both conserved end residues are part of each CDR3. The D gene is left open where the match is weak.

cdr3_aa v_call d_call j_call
CASSDVRGYSGANVLTF TRBV2 NA TRBJ2-6
CASSVEGLAGEETQYF TRBV9 TRBD2 TRBJ2-5
CACGTGFSGNSPLHF TRBV30 TRBD1 TRBJ1-6
CASSLDSPEAFF TRBV5-1 NA TRBJ1-1
CASSKQNSYRDKHGYTF TRBV5-4 NA TRBJ1-2
CASSRARREKLFF TRBV6-5 NA TRBJ1-4
CASSEGGGNEQFF TRBV9 TRBD1 TRBJ2-1
CASSLAWTTQETQYF TRBV5-1 NA TRBJ2-5
CASSGGSYEQYF TRBV7-2 NA TRBJ2-7
CASSLAGQNTYEQYF TRBV7-8 TRBD1 TRBJ2-7
CASSPPGVNGYTF TRBV7-9 NA TRBJ1-2
CASRLAGGGYEQFF TRBV2 TRBD2 TRBJ2-1
CASSFDRVRETQYF TRBV5-1 TRBD1 TRBJ2-5
CASSFTRGQAHNQPQHF TRBV28 TRBD1 TRBJ1-5
CAIRDTTEAFF TRBV10-3 NA TRBJ1-1
CASSAWALQNTEAFF TRBV6-1 NA TRBJ1-1
CASRAGASTGELFF TRBV5-1 NA TRBJ2-2
CASSQEIPEVANKNEQFF TRBV4-1 NA TRBJ2-1
CASSQRGNQPQHF TRBV7-9 NA TRBJ1-5
CATSRDRASEPQETQYF TRBV15 NA TRBJ2-5
CASSPRLADKIQETQYF TRBV5-7 TRBD2 TRBJ2-5
CASSFTTSGSGHEQFF TRBV5-6 TRBD2 TRBJ2-1
CATGLAGFTDTQYF TRBV10-3 TRBD2 TRBJ2-3
CAISERLGGEQYF TRBV10-3 NA TRBJ2-7
CASSLGRVTTEAFF TRBV6-1 NA TRBJ1-1
CASSFPGGLATSTDTQYF TRBV7-9 NA TRBJ2-3
CAWSVVAGNTGELFF TRBV30 TRBD2 TRBJ2-2
CASSSRGRVTEAFF TRBV27 TRBD1 TRBJ1-1
CASSSGPSGGAYEQYF TRBV7-2 TRBD2 TRBJ2-7
CASSLDPTEGETQYF TRBV7-2 NA TRBJ2-5
CASSYRTAGPPNEQFF TRBV6-5 TRBD2 TRBJ2-1
CASCWREVTDTQYF TRBV12-5 TRBD2 TRBJ2-3